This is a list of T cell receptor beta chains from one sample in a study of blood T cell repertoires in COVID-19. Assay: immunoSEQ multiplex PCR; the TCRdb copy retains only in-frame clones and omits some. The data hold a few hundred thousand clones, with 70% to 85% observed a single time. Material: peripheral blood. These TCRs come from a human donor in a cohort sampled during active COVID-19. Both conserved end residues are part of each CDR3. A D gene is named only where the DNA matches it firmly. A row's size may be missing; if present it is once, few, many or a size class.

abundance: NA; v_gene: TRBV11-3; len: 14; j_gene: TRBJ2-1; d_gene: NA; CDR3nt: TGTGCCAGCAGCGCCGCGGGCATCTACAATGAGCAGTTCTTC; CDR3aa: CASSAAGIYNEQFF
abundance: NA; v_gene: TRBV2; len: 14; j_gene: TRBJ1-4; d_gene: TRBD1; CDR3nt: TGTGCCAGCGCATCCGGGACAGACAATGAAAAACTGTTTTTT; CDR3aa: CASASGTDNEKLFF
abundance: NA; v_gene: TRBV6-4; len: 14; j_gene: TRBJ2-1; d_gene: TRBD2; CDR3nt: TGTGCCAGCAGAGAGAGCGGGAGGGCAGATGAGCAGTTCTTC; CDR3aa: CASRESGRADEQFF
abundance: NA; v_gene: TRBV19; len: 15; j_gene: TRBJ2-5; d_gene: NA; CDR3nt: TGTGCCAGTAGTACAGAAGGGACTGGACAAGAGACCCAGTACTTC; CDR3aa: CASSTEGTGQETQYF
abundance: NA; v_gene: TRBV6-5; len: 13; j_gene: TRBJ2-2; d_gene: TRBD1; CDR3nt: TGTGCCAGCGACAGGGTGGGCACCGGGGAGCTGTTTTTT; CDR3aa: CASDRVGTGELFF
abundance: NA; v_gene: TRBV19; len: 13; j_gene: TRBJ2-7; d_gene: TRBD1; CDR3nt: TGTGCCAGTATGGGACAGGGATCCTACGAGCAGTACTTC; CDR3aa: CASMGQGSYEQYF
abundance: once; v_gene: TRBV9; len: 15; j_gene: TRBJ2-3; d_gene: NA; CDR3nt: TGTGCCAGCAGCGTAGGAGAGGGTAGCACAGATACGCAGTATTTT; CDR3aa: CASSVGEGSTDTQYF
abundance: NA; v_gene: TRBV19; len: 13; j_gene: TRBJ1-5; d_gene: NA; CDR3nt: TGTGCCAGTAGTATAGAGAGGAATCAGCCCCAGCATTTT; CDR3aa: CASSIERNQPQHF
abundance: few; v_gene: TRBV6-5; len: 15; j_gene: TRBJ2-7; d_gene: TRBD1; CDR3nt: TGTGCCAGCAGCACGACAGGGATTTACTCCTACGAGCAGTACTTC; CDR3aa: CASSTTGIYSYEQYF
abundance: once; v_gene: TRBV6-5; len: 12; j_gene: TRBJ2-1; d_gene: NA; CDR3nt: TGTGCCAGCAGAGACAGTCGTAATGAGCAGTTCTTC; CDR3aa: CASRDSRNEQFF
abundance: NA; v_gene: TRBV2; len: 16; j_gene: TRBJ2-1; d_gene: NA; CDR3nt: TGTGCCAGCATTCGTTCCGGGACTGGAAATTTCCGGGAGCAGTTCTTC; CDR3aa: CASIRSGTGNFREQFF
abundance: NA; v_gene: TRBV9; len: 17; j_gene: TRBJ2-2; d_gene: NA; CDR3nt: TGTGCCAGCAGCGCCTTCGGGGGAGGACTGAACACCGGGGAGCTGTTTTTT; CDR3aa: CASSAFGGGLNTGELFF
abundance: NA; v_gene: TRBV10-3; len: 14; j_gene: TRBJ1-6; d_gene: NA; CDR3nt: TGTGCCATCAGTGAAACAGGGAGCCGGTCACCCCTCCACTTT; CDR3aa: CAISETGSRSPLHF
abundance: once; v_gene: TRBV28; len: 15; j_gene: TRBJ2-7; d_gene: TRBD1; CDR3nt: TGTGCCAGCAGGTCAGCGGCAGGGGGCGGGTACGAGCAGTACTTC; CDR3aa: CASRSAAGGGYEQYF
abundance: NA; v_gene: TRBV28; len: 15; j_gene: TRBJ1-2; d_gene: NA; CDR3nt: TGTGCCAGCAGCAAAACTCTTTATGGGCGCTATGGCTACACCTTC; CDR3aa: CASSKTLYGRYGYTF
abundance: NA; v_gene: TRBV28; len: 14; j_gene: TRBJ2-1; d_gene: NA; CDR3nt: TGTGCCACCGAGGCCGGGACTTACTACAATGAGCAGTTCTTC; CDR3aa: CATEAGTYYNEQFF
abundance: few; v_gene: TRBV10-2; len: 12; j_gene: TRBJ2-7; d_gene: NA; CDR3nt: TGCGCCAGCAGTGCCAGTTCCTACGAGCAGTACTTC; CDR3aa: CASSASSYEQYF
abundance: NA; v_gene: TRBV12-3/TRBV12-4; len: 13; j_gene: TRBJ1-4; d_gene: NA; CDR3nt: TGTGCCAGCAAAACCGGGAGGGATGAAAAACTGTTTTTT; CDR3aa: CASKTGRDEKLFF
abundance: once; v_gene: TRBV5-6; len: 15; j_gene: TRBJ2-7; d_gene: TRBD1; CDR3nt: TGTGCCAGCAGCCGCGGACAGGGACATTCCTACGAGCAGTACTTC; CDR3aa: CASSRGQGHSYEQYF
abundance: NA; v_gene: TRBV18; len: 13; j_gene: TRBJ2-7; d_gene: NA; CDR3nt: TGTGCCAGCTCACCAAGGGAGTCCTACGAGCAGTACTTC; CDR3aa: CASSPRESYEQYF
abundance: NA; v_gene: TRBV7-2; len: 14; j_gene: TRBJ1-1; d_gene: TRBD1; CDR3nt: TGTGCCAGCAGCCGCCAGGGGGCGCGGACTGAAGCTTTCTTT; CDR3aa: CASSRQGARTEAFF
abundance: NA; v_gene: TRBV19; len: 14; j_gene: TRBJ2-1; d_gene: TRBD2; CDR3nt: TGTGCCAGTACCCTGGCGGGAGGGAAAAATGAGCAGTTCTTC; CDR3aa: CASTLAGGKNEQFF
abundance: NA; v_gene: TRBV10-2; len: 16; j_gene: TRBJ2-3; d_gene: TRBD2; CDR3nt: TGCGCCAGCAGGATGACTAGCGGGAGTGGCACAGATACGCAGTATTTT; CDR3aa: CASRMTSGSGTDTQYF
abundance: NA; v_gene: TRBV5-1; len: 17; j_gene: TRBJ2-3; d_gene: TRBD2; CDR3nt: TGCGCCAGCAGCGGCGGGAGACTAGCGGGCAGCACAGATACGCAGTATTTT; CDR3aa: CASSGGRLAGSTDTQYF
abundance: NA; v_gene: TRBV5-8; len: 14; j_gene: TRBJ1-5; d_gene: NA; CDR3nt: TGTGCCAGCAGCTTACAGTATAGCAATCAGCCCCAGCATTTT; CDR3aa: CASSLQYSNQPQHF
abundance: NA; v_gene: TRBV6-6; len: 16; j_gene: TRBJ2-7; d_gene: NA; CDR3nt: TGTGCCAGCAGTTCCGCCGGACAACATAGCTCCTACGAGCAGTACTTC; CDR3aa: CASSSAGQHSSYEQYF
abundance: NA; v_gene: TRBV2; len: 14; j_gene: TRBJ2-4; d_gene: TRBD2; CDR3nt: TGTGCCAGCAGTGAATTTGGTTTCGGGGGGTCGCAGTACTTC; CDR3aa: CASSEFGFGGSQYF
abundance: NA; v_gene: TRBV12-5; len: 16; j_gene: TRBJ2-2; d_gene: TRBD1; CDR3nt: TGTGCTAGTGGTTTGAACAGGGGGTATAACACCGGGGAGCTGTTTTTT; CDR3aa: CASGLNRGYNTGELFF
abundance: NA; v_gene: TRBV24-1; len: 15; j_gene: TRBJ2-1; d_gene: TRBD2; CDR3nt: TGTGCCACCGCAGTGACTAGCGGGATTTACAATGAGCAGTTCTTC; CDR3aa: CATAVTSGIYNEQFF
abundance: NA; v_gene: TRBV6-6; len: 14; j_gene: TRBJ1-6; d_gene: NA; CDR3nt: TGTGCCAGCAGTGCAGCGTCCCCAAATTCACCCCTCCACTTT; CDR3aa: CASSAASPNSPLHF
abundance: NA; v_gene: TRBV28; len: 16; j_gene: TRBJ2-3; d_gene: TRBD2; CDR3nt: TGTGCCAGCAGTTTACTGGGCGGGAGGGCCCGGGATACGCAGTATTTT; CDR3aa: CASSLLGGRARDTQYF
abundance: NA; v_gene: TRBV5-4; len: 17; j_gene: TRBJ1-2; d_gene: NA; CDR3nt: TGTGCCAGCAGCCCTGGGACTTCAAGAAGGGCTAGCTATGGCTACACCTTC; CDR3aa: CASSPGTSRRASYGYTF
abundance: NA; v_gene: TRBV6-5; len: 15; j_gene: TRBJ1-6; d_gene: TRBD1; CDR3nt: TGTGCCAGCACTGGACAGGGACCTTATAATTCACCCCTCCACTTT; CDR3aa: CASTGQGPYNSPLHF
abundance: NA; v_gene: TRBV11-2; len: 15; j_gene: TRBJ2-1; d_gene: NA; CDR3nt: TGTGCCAGCAGCTTTACAGGCGGAACCTACAATGAGCAGTTCTTC; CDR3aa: CASSFTGGTYNEQFF
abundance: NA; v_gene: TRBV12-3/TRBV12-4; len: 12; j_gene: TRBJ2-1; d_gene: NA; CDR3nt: TGTGCCAGCAGTTTAGTTGGCAGAAAGCAGTTCTTC; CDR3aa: CASSLVGRKQFF
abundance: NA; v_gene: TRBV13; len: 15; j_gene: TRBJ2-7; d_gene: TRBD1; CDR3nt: TGTGCCAGCAGCTTAGGTCAGGGGGTCTCCTACGAGCAGTACTTC; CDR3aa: CASSLGQGVSYEQYF
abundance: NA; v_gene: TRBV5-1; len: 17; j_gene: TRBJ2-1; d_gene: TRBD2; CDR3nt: TGCGCCAGCAGCTTCGACCTAGCGGGAGGGCCTGAGAATGAGCAGTTCTTC; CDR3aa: CASSFDLAGGPENEQFF
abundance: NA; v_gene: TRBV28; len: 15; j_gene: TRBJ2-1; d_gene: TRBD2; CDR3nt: TGTGCCAGCAGCCCTGGAGGGACTAGCGGGATCCCAGAGTTCTTC; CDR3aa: CASSPGGTSGIPEFF
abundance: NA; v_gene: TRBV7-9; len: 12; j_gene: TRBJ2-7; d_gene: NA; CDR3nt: TGTGCCAGCAGCTTAGGGGAGAAACAGGGGTACTTC; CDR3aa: CASSLGEKQGYF
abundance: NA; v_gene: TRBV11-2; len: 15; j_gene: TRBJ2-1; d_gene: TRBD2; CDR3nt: TGTGCCAGCAGCGAGCGGACTAGCGGGAGTTATGAGCAGTTCTTC; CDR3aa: CASSERTSGSYEQFF
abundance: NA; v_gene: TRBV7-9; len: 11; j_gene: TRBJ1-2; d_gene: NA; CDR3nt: TGTGCCATGGGGGGAGTAAAGGGCTACACCTTC; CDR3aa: CAMGGVKGYTF
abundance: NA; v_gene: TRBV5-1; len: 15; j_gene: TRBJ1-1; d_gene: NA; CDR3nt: TGCGCCAGCAGCTTGGTCCAGGGGATGAACACTGAAGCTTTCTTT; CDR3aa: CASSLVQGMNTEAFF
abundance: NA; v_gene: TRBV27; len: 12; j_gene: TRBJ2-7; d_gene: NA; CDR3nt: TGTGCCAGCAGTCCTCAACTAGGGGAGCAGTACTTC; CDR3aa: CASSPQLGEQYF
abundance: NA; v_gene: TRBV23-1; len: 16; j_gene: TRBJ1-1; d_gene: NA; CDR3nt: TGCGCCAGCAGTCCAACGAAACATAACAGGGATTCAGAAGCTTTCTTT; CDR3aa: CASSPTKHNRDSEAFF
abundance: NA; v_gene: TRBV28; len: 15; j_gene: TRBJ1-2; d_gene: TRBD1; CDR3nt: TGTGCCAGCAGTTTAGGACAGGCTTTTAACTATGGCTACACCTTC; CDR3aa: CASSLGQAFNYGYTF
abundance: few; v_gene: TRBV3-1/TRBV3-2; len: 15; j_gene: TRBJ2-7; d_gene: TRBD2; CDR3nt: TGTGCCAGCAGTCTACAGCGGGGGCCAAGGTACGAGCAGTACTTC; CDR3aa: CASSLQRGPRYEQYF
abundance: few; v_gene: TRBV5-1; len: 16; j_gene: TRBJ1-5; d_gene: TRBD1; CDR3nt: TGCGCCAGCAGCTTGGACTTTGACAGGGGGCGAGAGCCCCAGCATTTT; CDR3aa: CASSLDFDRGREPQHF
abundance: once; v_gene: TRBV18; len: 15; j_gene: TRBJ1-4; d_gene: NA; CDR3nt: TGTGCCAGCTCAACCCAGGGGAACCATAATGAAAAACTGTTTTTT; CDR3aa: CASSTQGNHNEKLFF
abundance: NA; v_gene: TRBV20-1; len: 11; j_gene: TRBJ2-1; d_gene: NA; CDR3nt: TGCAGTGCTAGCCCCCAGCGGGAGCAGTTCTTC; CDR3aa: CSASPQREQFF
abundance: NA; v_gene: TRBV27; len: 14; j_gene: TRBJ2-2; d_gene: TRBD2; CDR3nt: TGTGCCAGCAGTTTAGCGGCGGGAGGAAGGGAGCTGTTTTTT; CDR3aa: CASSLAAGGRELFF
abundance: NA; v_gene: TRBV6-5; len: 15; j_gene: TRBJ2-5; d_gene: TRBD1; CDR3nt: TGTGCCAGCAACTCAGGGGGCGCAGGCGGAGAGACCCAGTACTTC; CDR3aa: CASNSGGAGGETQYF